Each of the 2 T cell receptor beta chains below was sequenced from the same sample in a study of tumor-infiltrating lymphocytes in primary liver carcinoma. Constant-region priming of 500 ng total RNA yielded TCR beta cDNA. A slightly modified ARM-PCR protocol with three nested multiplex PCR rounds produced these TCR beta libraries. The study ran its first two PCR rounds for 9 to 10 cycles each, using TRBV1-TRBV30 forward primers and a C-beta reverse primer. TCRdb passed the multiplex PCR reads through MiXCR, listing each CDR3 protein once. The sample lists about 130,000 distinct CDR3 sequences; 50% to 80% were seen once. Extraction of RNA together with DNA used 20-30 mg of unsorted bulk tissue. Sequencing input: liver tumor tissue from sampling region 3. Subset denoted: tumor region T3, left-lateral pole. The receptors stem from a woman between 55 and 75 years old with primary liver carcinoma and hepatitis B virus infection.

This clonotype was counted once. A clone one base away is much larger, so this may be a read error. The chain has TRBV10-2 and TRBJ1-2, with D possibly being TRBD1 (6 bases). Between the trimmed V and J ends, which lost 5 bases and 5 bases, there was a span of 9 bases. Germline V gene lookup returns CDR1 WSHSY and CDR2 SAAADI. There are 12 residues in the CDR3. CDR3 loop: CASSRDTYGYTF. DNA for the CDR3: TGCGCCAGCAGTCGGGACACATATGGCTACACCTTC.

This clonotype has ten or more counts. The rearrangement links TRBV12-3 or TRBV12-4 to TRBJ1-3; the D is unclear. With 5 bases removed from V and 4 bases from J, the gap between germline ends came to 18 bases. CDR3 length: 16 amino acids. Here the CDR3 reads CASSQHLTVTGNTIYF. CDR3 sequence (DNA): TGTGCCAGCAGTCAACATTTGACTGTTACGGGAAACACCATATATTTT.